This TCR beta chain comes out of a study of T cells after yellow fever vaccination. Points from the study as a whole: There was a possibility that FACS-sorted repertoires contained abundant clonotypes contaminating from the bulk population. Primary-vaccination clones mostly resurfaced post-booster (about 95% CD4, approximately 90% CD8). It was a small share of clonotypes that appeared in both CD4 and CD8 compartments.

Regarding this clonotype: Its matching antigen is unknown.

The CDR3 spans 15 residues. The V segment lost 4 bases and the J segment 3 bases; nucleotides outside the gene matches: 6. Germline V gene sequence: CDR1 SGHDT, CDR2 YYEEEE. TCR cDNA, made by 5'RACE template switching, carried an added universal primer site and UMIs. Using its own MiXCR run on the 5' RACE reads, TCRdb lists one record per CDR3 protein. The sample holds 350,000 or so distinct CDR3 sequences, 8% to 9.5% seen once. This TCR was sampled from a man younger than 35 who received the YFV17D yellow fever vaccine. The V call is TRBV5-6, the J call TRBJ2-3, with TRBD1 matching 9 bases. Specimen: PBMCs, collected about 49 days after the first yellow fever vaccination. The CDR3 region is CASSGTGQGTDTQYF. The CDR3 bases are TGTGCCAGCAGCGGTACCGGACAGGGGACAGATACGCAGTATTTT.